The 21 T cell receptor beta chains presented below share a single source sample, sequenced in a study of CXCR3-negative and CXCR3-positive naive CD8 T cells. Study-level findings and limits: CXCR3-expressing naive cells carried TRB CDR3s more hydrophobic than those of CXCR3-negative naive cells.

The antigens these receptors bind are not known. Through 5' RACE with UMI labels, the TRB cDNA libraries were prepared. TCRdb re-called the 5' RACE reads; every CDR3 protein appears as one record, without DNA. The sample spans some 53,000 distinct CDR3 sequences; the ten largest clones claim over 0.45%. The source material was naive CXCR3+ CD8+ T cells from blood. Noted subset: CD45RO-CCR7+CD27+CD95- naive CD8+ T cells expressing CXCR3 (TNR3+). The receptors originated from a human donor in good health. Some clones in this sample may be carry-over from other donors' samples.

The V and J genes are TRBV5-1 and TRBJ2-7. In germline, CDR1 is SGHRS, CDR2 YFSETQ. The CDR3 runs to 11 residues. The CDR3 sequence: CASSLQNEQYF.

The chain employs TRBV5-1 and TRBJ2-1; absent DNA, TCRdb's TRBD1 call cannot be checked. CDR3 length equals 17 residues. Germline-derived CDR1 and CDR2 are SGHRS and YFSETQ. CDR3 region: CASSLDDPGQVYNEQFF. Filled out from reference TRBV5-1 and TRBJ2-1, the complete variable domain reads KAGVTQTPRYLIKTRGQQVTLSCSPISGHRSVSWYQQTPGQGLQFLFEYFSETQRNKGNFPGRFSGRQFSNSRSEMNVSTLELGDSALYLCASSLDDPGQVYNEQFFGPGTRLTVL.

This sequence joins TRBV3-1 and TRBJ2-7. The CDR3 consists of 15 residues. Germline values: CDR1 LGHDT, CDR2 YNNKEL (reference sequence). The CDR3 spells CASSQDIWTPYEQYF.

The V gene is TRBV19, the J gene TRBJ2-1. Per the germline V gene, CDR1 is LNHDA and CDR2 is SQIVND (reference sequence). The CDR3 consists of 13 residues. CDR3 sequence: CASSTGSYNEQFF.

This sequence joins TRBV7-8 and TRBJ2-2; TCRdb proposes TRBD1, but this gene call is untestable without DNA. This CDR3 contains 14 residues. Germline V gene lookup returns CDR1 SGHVS and CDR2 FQNEAQ. The CDR3: CASSVDGGTGELFF.

The rearrangement uses TRBV7-3 and TRBJ2-1; TCRdb calls TRBD1, which cannot be checked without DNA. Germline CDR1 is SGHTA and CDR2 is FQGTGA. CDR3 length equals 15 residues. CDR3 loop: CASSLLGGESYEQFF.

V gene TRBV5-4 combines with J gene TRBJ2-5; TCRdb selects TRBD1, and the lack of DNA leaves this call unchecked. The CDR3 contains 14 residues. Germline CDR1 and CDR2: SGHNT and YYREEE (reference sequence). This CDR3 reads CASSLAGGQETQYF.

The chain is built from TRBV7-6 and TRBJ1-4. The CDR3 runs 12 residues. Germline V lookup: CDR1 SGHVS, CDR2 FNYEAQ. The CDR3: CASSSVDEKLFF.

The genes are TRBV7-9 and TRBJ2-7; the D gene TCRdb calls, TRBD2, cannot be checked with no DNA. Germline V CDR1 and CDR2: SEHNR, FQNEAQ (reference sequence). This CDR3 spans 15 amino acids. CDR3 sequence reads: CASSSGTSGIYEQYF. Drawing the rest from reference TRBV7-9 and TRBJ2-7, the complete variable domain is DTGVSQNPRHKITKRGQNVTFRCDPISEHNRLYWYRQTLGQGPEFLTYFQNEAQLEKSRLLSDRFSAERPKGSFSTLEIQRTEQGDSAMYLCASSSGTSGIYEQYFGPGTRLTVT.

The V gene is TRBV13, the J gene TRBJ2-7. The germline CDR1 and CDR2 sequences are PRHDT and FYEKMQ (reference sequence). The CDR3 sequence is 15 residues long. CDR3 protein: CASSLESGRSYEQYF.

J is TRBJ2-5 and V is TRBV9; no DNA is available, so the TRBD2 call from TCRdb remains unchecked. Germline V gives CDR1 SGDLS, CDR2 YYNGEE. The CDR3 extends over 13 amino acids. CDR3 in amino acids: CASATGGPETQYF.

CDR3 sequence: CSVEDEGQGTYEQYF. This chain joins TRBV29-1 and TRBJ2-7; TCRdb outputs TRBD1, but without DNA this stays unchecked. The germline V gene encodes CDR1 SQVTM and CDR2 ANQGSEA. The CDR3 has 15 amino acids.

V is TRBV5-1 and J is TRBJ1-1. This CDR3 region has 14 residues. The germline CDR1 and CDR2 sequences are SGHRS and YFSETQ. CDR3: CASSGGRLNTEAFF.

This chain links TRBV6-4 with TRBJ2-2; TCRdb indicates TRBD2, and absent DNA this call remains unverified. Germline V gene data show CDR1 as MRHNA and CDR2 as SNTAGT. This CDR3 comprises 15 residues. The CDR3 loop is CASSEGLANTGELFF.

The chain carries TRBV28 and TRBJ1-1. This CDR3 contains 12 residues. Germline V CDR1 and CDR2: MDHEN, SYDVKM. The CDR3: CASSLSTREAFF.

The chain employs TRBV7-6 and TRBJ2-3; TCRdb calls TRBD1, which cannot be checked without DNA. CDR1 and CDR2 from the germline V gene are SGHVS and FNYEAQ. The CDR3 covers 17 residues. CDR3: CASSDTGRGEDTDTQYF.

V usage is TRBV19 and J usage is TRBJ2-1. Germline CDR1 and CDR2: LNHDA and SQIVND (reference sequence). The CDR3 length is 14 residues. The CDR3 sequence: CASRVTATYNEQFF. Variable domain in full (rest from reference TRBV19 and TRBJ2-1): DGGITQSPKYLFRKEGQNVTLSCEQNLNHDAMYWYRQDPGQGLRLIYYSQIVNDFQKGDIAEGYSVSREKKESFPLTVTSAQKNPTAFYLCASRVTATYNEQFFGPGTRLTVL.

The chain combines TRBV29-1 with TRBJ2-7; without DNA, the TCRdb call of TRBD1 cannot be checked. Germline CDR1 is SQVTM and CDR2 is ANQGSEA. The CDR3 contains 14 residues. This CDR3 reads CSAEGGQGPLEQYF.

The chain combines TRBV25-1 with TRBJ2-2. The CDR3 has 15 residues. Germline V gives CDR1 MGHDK, CDR2 SYGVNS. This CDR3 is CASSDIGFGSGELFF.

V usage is TRBV28 and J usage is TRBJ1-1; TCRdb outputs TRBD1, but without DNA this stays unchecked. The CDR3 consists of 14 residues. The germline V gene encodes CDR1 MDHEN and CDR2 SYDVKM. CDR3 protein: CASSPDRQNTEAFF.

The CDR3 here is CSVEMGRGTSNYEQYF. The chain combines TRBV29-1 with TRBJ2-7; without DNA, the TCRdb call of TRBD2 cannot be checked. Germline CDR1 and CDR2: SQVTM and ANQGSEA. There are 16 residues in the CDR3.